This T cell receptor (beta chain) emerged from a study of blood T cell repertoires in COVID-19 (dated by TCRdb to the early 2020s). About the investigation overall: The collaborator samples originated in the United States, Italy and Spain and spanned the acute and convalescent phases of COVID-19. The material from the prospective study consisted of cDNA or gDNA derived from T cells, B-cell-depleted T cells, or PBMCs. The dataset comprised deeply sampled blood TCRbeta repertoires from subjects exposed to, actively infected with, or recovered from COVID-19. A freely available public database, intended as a resource for researchers studying the immune response to SARS-CoV-2, is where the repertoires were released. Samples came from the ongoing ImmuneRACE study (first 160 participants) plus 1,254 subjects from 6 global collaborators. A de-identified subject ID, COVID-19 status, age in years and sex were almost always included in the sample metadata. HLA class I and class II types, where available, came from metadata supplied by the sample provider rather than from assay-based typing. Findings and caveats that apply to the study as a whole: The quantity of clinical and demographic metadata differed by source and by participant and was supplied without curation.

In the prospective study, participants were roughly 18 to 100 years old, resided in approximately 22 geographic areas of the United States, and were enrolled through a virtual design. Cohort assignment in the prospective study relied on participant-reported clinical history from a screening survey and a study questionnaire. For ImmuneRACE Cohort 3, a participant was defined as recovered based on two consecutive negative NP/OP PCR tests, clearance by a healthcare professional, or resolution of symptoms. In the prospective study, whole blood, serum and a nasopharyngeal or oropharyngeal swab were collected from each participant by mobile phlebotomists. Additional blood draws and questionnaires over an approximately two-month period could optionally be provided by prospective study participants. Prospective study blood samples were shipped either frozen or at room temperature before DNA extraction.

From its cysteine to its phenylalanine, the CDR3 spans 14 amino acids. Here the CDR3 DNA is all that survives: 42 bases in frame from base 1. V is pared back by 1 base and J by 3 bases, with 9 bases lying between the germline termini. In the germline V gene, CDR1 corresponds to SGHAT and CDR2 to FQNNGV. The immunoSEQ Assay, a bias-controlled multiplex PCR, was used to amplify TCRbeta CDR3 regions from genomic DNA. The source study handled its data this way. The number of nucleated cells in each sample was estimated from the amplification of reference gene primers within the assay. To quantify the absolute abundance of each unique TCRbeta CDR3 rearrangement, sequence reads were collapsed and filtered. Productive Simpson clonality was computed per sample as the square root of Simpson's diversity index over productive rearrangements. In TCRdb, the immuneACCESS table is reduced to in-frame sequences with V and J assigned. These tables do not hold every clone; where another copy was compared, an unresolved V gene accounts for under half, and the others remain unexplained. From that table come the V and J calls and clone size; the DNA was used to work out D and trimming. Across this sample there are 150,000 or so clones, with 65% to 90% seen only once. The top ten clones comprise approximately 14% of the sample.

Worth noting for this clone: What antigen it recognizes has not been identified. Base-call qualities are not available, and no considerably larger clone is one nucleotide away.

The sequenced sample consisted of PBMCs or T cells enriched from blood (not recorded which). The sequence was collected from a man between 45 and 60 years old who had recovered from COVID-19. In this chain, TRBV11-2 is recombined with TRBJ1-1, with a tentative D gene TRBD1 over 5 matching bases. The CDR3 region reads CASSLGGRDTEAFF. The base sequence is TGTGCCAGCAGCTTAGGGGGCAGGGACACTGAAGCTTTCTTT.